The 30 T cell receptor beta chains reported below all come from one sample, sequenced in a study of cytomegalovirus exposure and HLA in healthy donors. TCRdb keeps only in-frame clones here, not all; method: immunoSEQ multiplex PCR. The data show tens of thousands of clones, about nine tenths seen once. The specimen was PBMCs. The origin of the receptors is a man aged 18 to 29 in good health and CMV-seronegative.

The chain joins TRBV7-8 to TRBJ2-1, with TRBD1 as a possible D gene (5 bases). The CDR3 spans 16 residues. Trimming cost V 0 bases and J 3 bases, with 12 bases left between them. Germline V gene lookup returns CDR1 SGHVS and CDR2 FQNEAQ. The CDR3 nucleotides are TGTGCCAGCAGCTTAGCGGGATCAGGGTTCTACAATGAGCAGTTCTTC. Translated, it gives CASSLAGSGFYNEQFF.

The genes are TRBV9 and TRBJ2-1; 7 nucleotides match TRBD2. CDR1 is SGDLS and CDR2 is YYNGEE in the germline V gene. The CDR3 extends over 12 amino acids. The V segment lost 4 bases and the J segment 9 bases; nucleotides outside the gene matches: 4. The CDR3 sequence: CASSTSVSEQFF. The CDR3 DNA follows: TGTGCCAGCAGCACTAGCGTCTCTGAGCAGTTCTTC.

This chain connects TRBV18 to TRBJ1-5; maybe TRBD1 (6 bases). With 5 bases removed from V and 9 bases from J, the gap between germline ends came to 17 bases. Germline CDR1 and CDR2: KGHSH and LQKENI. The CDR3 covers 14 residues. CDR3 nucleotide sequence: TGTGCCAGCTCAATACAGGGTCCCGGGGTGCCCCAGCATTTT. Translating gives CASSIQGPGVPQHF.

The gene calls are TRBV11-3 and TRBJ2-1, with D tentatively TRBD2 (6 bases). CDR1 and CDR2 (germline): SGHNT, YENEEA. V was pared by 9 bases and J by 4 bases, with 16 bases between. The CDR3 runs to 14 residues. CDR3 coding DNA: TGTGCCAGTTCCGGGAGAGGAGTATACAATGAGCAGTTCTTC. It yields the protein CASSGRGVYNEQFF.

The genes are TRBV19 and TRBJ1-2; D possibly corresponds to TRBD1 (5 bases). The V gene lost 5 bases and the J gene lost 4 bases, with 11 bases spanning the gap. The length of the CDR3 is 13 residues. Per the germline V gene, CDR1 is LNHDA and CDR2 is SQIVND (reference sequence). This chain's CDR3 is CASSRGGAYGYTF. In DNA form, the CDR3 reads TGTGCCAGTAGTCGGGGAGGGGCCTATGGCTACACCTTC.

This clone has only one observation. The chain carries TRBV28 and TRBJ2-2; tentatively, D is TRBD2 (5 bases). The CDR3 is 15 residues long. The germline CDR1 and CDR2 sequences are MDHEN and SYDVKM. V lost 4 bases and J lost 3, with 12 bases in between. The CDR3 reads CASSYLRDHTGELFF. The CDR3 nucleotides are TGTGCCAGCAGTTACCTCCGGGATCACACCGGGGAGCTGTTTTTT.

The CDR3 DNA reads as TGTGCCAGTACGAGGACAGGGGGCTTCTATGGCTACACCTTC. Translation: CASTRTGGFYGYTF. The gene calls are TRBV19 and TRBJ1-2, with TRBD1 matching 11 bases. V was pared by 7 bases and J by 4 bases, with 5 bases of the junction left unmatched. Looked up from germline, CDR1 is LNHDA and CDR2 is SQIVND (reference sequence). This CDR3 is built from 14 residues.

V gene TRBV5-1 combines with J gene TRBJ2-7, with TRBD1 matching 10 bases. There are 14 residues in the CDR3. Germline-derived CDR1 and CDR2 are SGHRS and YFSETQ. V gave up 6 bases and J gave up 2 bases; unmatched junction bases: 5. CDR3 loop: CASMGQGRPYEQYF. CDR3 in DNA: TGCGCCAGCATGGGACAGGGGAGGCCCTACGAGCAGTACTTC.

This chain links TRBV28 with TRBJ2-7, with TRBD1 matching 9 bases. V trimming: 6 bases; J trimming: 9 bases; junction bases outside the gene matches: 15. CDR1 and CDR2 (germline): MDHEN, SYDVKM. The CDR3 runs 15 residues. The CDR3 loop is CASRGAGTGTLGQYF. CDR3 nucleotides: TGTGCCAGCAGGGGCGCCGGGACAGGGACCCTCGGGCAGTACTTC.

The V and J genes are TRBV7-2 and TRBJ1-1; D possibly corresponds to TRBD1 (5 bases). CDR3 length: 13 residues. V lost 5 bases and J lost 4, with 11 bases in between. Per germline, CDR1 SGHTA and CDR2 FQGNSA. The CDR3 sequence: CASSRREVTEAFF. CDR3 bases: TGTGCCAGCAGCCGCAGGGAGGTCACTGAAGCTTTCTTT.

The chain joins TRBV7-2 to TRBJ1-5, with D unresolved. The CDR3 extends over 17 amino acids. Trimming removed 3 bases from V and 2 bases from J, with 17 bases in between. Germline V CDR1 and CDR2: SGHTA, FQGNSA. CDR3 residues: CASSFFRPGVGNQPQHF. The CDR3 DNA reads TGTGCCAGCAGCTTTTTTCGCCCCGGGGTAGGCAATCAGCCCCAGCATTTT.

The V and J genes are TRBV10-3 and TRBJ2-3; 14 nucleotides agree with TRBD2. The germline CDR1 and CDR2 sequences are ENHRY and SYGVKD. The V segment lost 7 bases and the J segment 6 bases; nucleotides outside the gene matches: 3. This CDR3 is 14 amino acids long. CDR3 in DNA: TGTGCCATCATGGGACTAGCGGGAGTCGATACGCAGTATTTT. Its protein is CAIMGLAGVDTQYF.

V gene TRBV28 combines with J gene TRBJ2-1, with 11 bases that match TRBD2. This CDR3 region has 14 residues. With 6 bases clipped from V and 10 bases from J, the junction kept 8 bases outside the gene matches. The germline V gene encodes CDR1 MDHEN and CDR2 SYDVKM. Written as DNA, the CDR3 is TGTGCCAGCAGGACTAGCGGGATGGTAATGGAGCAGTTCTTC. Protein sequence: CASRTSGMVMEQFF.

In this sample, this clone turned up once. The chain carries TRBV5-1 and TRBJ2-2, with a tentative D call TRBD1 (5 bases). Germline values: CDR1 SGHRS, CDR2 YFSETQ. Trimming left V 5 bases short and J 1 base short, with 9 bases between. The CDR3 spans 14 residues. The CDR3 sequence is CASSPGQNTGELFF. The CDR3 DNA reads TGCGCCAGCAGTCCTGGACAGAACACCGGGGAGCTGTTTTTT.

This clone has only a few counts. The CDR3 loop reads CASSFGSTSGSTEQYF. CDR3 DNA: TGTGCCAGCAGCTTCGGTTCGACTAGCGGGAGTACCGAGCAGTACTTC. This rearrangement joins TRBV11-3 to TRBJ2-7; TRBD2 matches 12 bases. Germline CDR1 is SGHNT and CDR2 is YENEEA. With V trimmed by 3 bases and J by 6 bases, 9 bases remained unmatched. CDR3 length equals 16 residues. The entire variable domain, with the rest obtained from reference TRBV11-3 and TRBJ2-7, is as follows: EAGVVQSPRYKIIEKKQPVAFWCNPISGHNTLYWYLQNLGQGPELLIRYENEEAVDDSQLPKDRFSAERLKGVDSTLKIQPAELGDSAVYLCASSFGSTSGSTEQYFGPGTRLTVT.

The genes are TRBV19 and TRBJ2-7; a possible D gene is TRBD1 (6 bases). Germline V CDR1 and CDR2: LNHDA, SQIVND (reference sequence). V dropped 5 bases and J dropped 0 bases, with 14 bases sitting between them. The length of the CDR3 is 15 residues. CDR3 DNA sequence: TGTGCCAGTAGTTTAAGCCGGGACACCTCCTACGAGCAGTACTTC. Its translation is CASSLSRDTSYEQYF.

This chain joins TRBV5-1 and TRBJ2-2; D not certain. From germline, CDR1 is SGHRS and CDR2 YFSETQ. V was clipped by 6 bases and J by 2 bases, with 8 bases between them. The CDR3 extends over 13 amino acids. DNA of the CDR3: TGCGCCAGCATGGCCTTAAACACCGGGGAGCTGTTTTTT. Amino acids: CASMALNTGELFF. Filled out from reference TRBV5-1 and TRBJ2-2, the complete variable domain reads KAGVTQTPRYLIKTRGQQVTLSCSPISGHRSVSWYQQTPGQGLQFLFEYFSETQRNKGNFPGRFSGRQFSNSRSEMNVSTLELGDSALYLCASMALNTGELFFGEGSRLTVL.

The chain has TRBV5-4 and TRBJ1-2; TRBD1 matches at 8 bases. V gave up 2 bases and J gave up 4 bases; unmatched junction bases: 4. The germline V gene has CDR1 SGHNT and CDR2 YYREEE (reference sequence). There are 14 residues in the CDR3. The CDR3, as DNA: TGTGCCAGCAGCTTCAAACAGGGGGGCTATGGCTACACCTTC. This codes for CASSFKQGGYGYTF.

This clone was seen a single time. The chain has TRBV19 and TRBJ1-2; a possible D gene is TRBD1 (5 bases). The ends were cut back, 0 bases at V and 5 bases at J, with 13 bases in the middle. Germline V gene sequence: CDR1 LNHDA, CDR2 SQIVND (reference sequence). The CDR3 has 15 residues. The CDR3 reads CASSIDAGRWYGYTF. DNA of the CDR3: TGTGCCAGTAGTATAGATGCAGGGAGGTGGTATGGCTACACCTTC.

CDR3 bases: TGTGCCAGCAGGCCGACTAGCGGGAGGGCCGGGGAGCTGTTTTTT. Translating gives CASRPTSGRAGELFF. V and J are TRBV27 and TRBJ2-2; TRBD2 matches at 14 bases. J was trimmed by 6 bases and V by 6 bases; bases with no gene match: 3. This CDR3 region has 15 residues. Germline-derived CDR1 and CDR2 are MNHEY and SMNVEV (reference sequence).

The V and J genes are TRBV19 and TRBJ1-1; D remains unclear. The CDR3 spans 14 residues. The V and J ends lost 1 base and 1 base respectively, with 7 bases between them. Germline loops: CDR1 LNHDA, CDR2 SQIVND (reference sequence). The CDR3 sequence: CASSIVGKNTEAFF. CDR3 coding DNA: TGTGCCAGTAGTATAGTCGGGAAGAACACTGAAGCTTTCTTT.

The chain carries TRBV6-1 and TRBJ2-4, with D possibly matching TRBD2 (5 bases). CDR1 MNHNS and CDR2 SASEGT come from the germline V gene. This CDR3 region has 21 residues. Trimming shortened V by 1 base and J by 0 bases, and 25 bases separated the two germline ends. CDR3 nucleotides: TGTGCCAGCAGTGAAGAGTGGGTCCCGTACCGGAACGGGATAGCCAAAAACATTCAGTACTTC. The encoded protein is CASSEEWVPYRNGIAKNIQYF.

The V and J genes are TRBV4-3 and TRBJ1-4; the D gene is possibly TRBD1 (5 bases). The CDR3 spans 15 residues. Looked up from germline, CDR1 is LGHNA and CDR2 is YSLEER. V was trimmed by 2 bases and J by 5 bases, leaving 12 bases between them. Written as DNA, the CDR3 is TGCGCCAGCAGCCAATCGAGGCGGGGGAATGAAAAACTGTTTTTT. This codes for CASSQSRRGNEKLFF.

This clone has more than one count but fewer than ten. The rearrangement joins TRBV28 to TRBJ1-5, with D tentatively TRBD1 (6 bases). Looked up from germline, CDR1 is MDHEN and CDR2 is SYDVKM. Trimming cost V 6 bases and J 5 bases, with 14 bases left between them. The CDR3 totals 14 residues. The CDR3 region has the DNA TGTGCCAGCAGCAGCGGGACAAATTATCAGCCCCAGCATTTT. Protein sequence: CASSSGTNYQPQHF.

This chain uses TRBV2 with TRBJ2-5; tentatively, D is TRBD1 (5 bases). The V end lost 6 bases, the J end lost 4 bases, and 18 bases lay between the germline ends. CDR3 length: 15 residues. Germline lookup yields CDR1 SNHLY and CDR2 FYNNEI. In nucleotides, the CDR3 is TGTGCCAGCAGAGACCGGGCCCTGGGGCGAGAGACCCAGTACTTC. Encoded protein: CASRDRALGRETQYF.

The chain is built from TRBV18 and TRBJ2-1; 8 nucleotides match TRBD2. V dropped 3 bases and J dropped 2; count of bases not matched to a gene: 9. CDR3 length equals 17 residues. CDR1 KGHSH and CDR2 LQKENI come from the germline V gene. The CDR3 nucleotides read TGTGCCAGCTCACCTTACCCCATTAGCGGGACCTACAATGAGCAGTTCTTC. Translated, it gives CASSPYPISGTYNEQFF.

V gene TRBV7-8 combines with J gene TRBJ2-7, with a tentative D call TRBD1 (6 bases). This CDR3 contains 16 residues. Germline CDR1 reads SGHVS; CDR2 reads FQNEAQ. V shed 5 bases and J shed 5 bases, with 22 bases lying between them. The CDR3 sequence: CASSQLKRTVGNEQYF. CDR3 DNA sequence: TGTGCCAGCAGCCAATTGAAACGGACAGTCGGCAACGAGCAGTACTTC. Using reference TRBV7-8 and TRBJ2-7 for the parts outside the CDR3, the full variable domain is GAGVSQSPRYKVAKRGQDVALRCDPISGHVSLFWYQQALGQGPEFLTYFQNEAQLDKSGLPSDRFFAERPEGSVSTLKIQRTQQEDSAVYLCASSQLKRTVGNEQYFGPGTRLTVT.

The rearrangement links TRBV11-2 to TRBJ1-3; D unclear. V lost 5 bases and J lost 6, with 14 bases in between. The CDR3 is 14 residues long. Germline loops: CDR1 SGHAT, CDR2 FQNNGV. The CDR3 nucleotides are TGTGCCAGCAGCCCAGTGAGGGCGCTAAACACCATATATTTT. Translation: CASSPVRALNTIYF.

The gene calls are TRBV11-2 and TRBJ2-5, with 7 bases lining up with TRBD2. V dropped 1 base and J dropped 1; count of bases not matched to a gene: 3. Germline values: CDR1 SGHAT, CDR2 FQNNGV. CDR3 length equals 15 residues. CDR3: CASSLGGGLQETQYF. In DNA, the CDR3 is TGTGCCAGCAGCTTAGGGGGAGGGCTCCAAGAGACCCAGTACTTC.

The rearrangement uses TRBV6-4 and TRBJ2-1; 12 bases agree with TRBD2. Unmatched junction bases numbered 9, after V lost 3 bases and J lost 6 bases. Germline V gene sequence: CDR1 MRHNA, CDR2 SNTAGT. The CDR3 runs to 17 residues. DNA for the CDR3: TGTGCCAGCAGTGATTCCGGACTAGCGGGAAAGGGCAATGAGCAGTTCTTC. Protein: CASSDSGLAGKGNEQFF.